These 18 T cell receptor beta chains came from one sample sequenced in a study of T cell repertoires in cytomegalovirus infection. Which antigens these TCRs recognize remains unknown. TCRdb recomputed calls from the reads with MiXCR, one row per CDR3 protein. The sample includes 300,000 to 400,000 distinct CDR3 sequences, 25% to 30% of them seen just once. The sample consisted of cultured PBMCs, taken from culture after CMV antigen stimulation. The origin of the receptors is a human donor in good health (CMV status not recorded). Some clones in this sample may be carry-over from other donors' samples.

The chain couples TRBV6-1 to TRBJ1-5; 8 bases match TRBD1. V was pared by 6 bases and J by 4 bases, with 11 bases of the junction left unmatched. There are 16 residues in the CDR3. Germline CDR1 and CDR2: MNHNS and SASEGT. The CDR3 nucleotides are TGTGCCAGCAGCCACCCTGGGACAGGAACTAATCAGCCCCAGCATTTT. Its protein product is CASSHPGTGTNQPQHF.

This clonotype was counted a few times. The CDR3, as DNA: TGTGCCAGCAGCTTAGCGCGGCTAGCCGGTTGGTACGAGCAGTACTTC. It yields the protein CASSLARLAGWYEQYF. The chain has TRBV7-8 and TRBJ2-7, with a tentative D call TRBD2 (5 bases). The V end lost 0 bases, the J end lost 4 bases, and 16 bases lay between the germline ends. The CDR3 is 16 residues long. Germline lookup yields CDR1 SGHVS and CDR2 FQNEAQ.

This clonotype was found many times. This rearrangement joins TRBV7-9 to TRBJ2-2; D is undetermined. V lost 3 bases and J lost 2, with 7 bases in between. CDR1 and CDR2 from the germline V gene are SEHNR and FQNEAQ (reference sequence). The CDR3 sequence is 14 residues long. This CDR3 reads CASSFSINTGELFF. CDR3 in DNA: TGTGCCAGCAGCTTTAGCATTAACACCGGGGAGCTGTTTTTT.

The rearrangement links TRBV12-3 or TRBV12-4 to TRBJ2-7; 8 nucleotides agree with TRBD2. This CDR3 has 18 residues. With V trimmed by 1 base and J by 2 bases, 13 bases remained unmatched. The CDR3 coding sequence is TGTGCCAGCAGTTTAGGTCTCGGTATAGCGGGGTTCACCTACGAGCAGTACTTC. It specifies CASSLGLGIAGFTYEQYF.

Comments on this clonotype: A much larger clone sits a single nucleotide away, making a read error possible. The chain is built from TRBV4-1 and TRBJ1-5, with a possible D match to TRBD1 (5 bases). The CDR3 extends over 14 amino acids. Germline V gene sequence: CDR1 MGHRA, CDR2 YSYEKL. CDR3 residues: CANSQGGDYQPQHF. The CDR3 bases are TGCGCCAACAGCCAAGGAGGGGATTATCAGCCCCAGCATTTT.

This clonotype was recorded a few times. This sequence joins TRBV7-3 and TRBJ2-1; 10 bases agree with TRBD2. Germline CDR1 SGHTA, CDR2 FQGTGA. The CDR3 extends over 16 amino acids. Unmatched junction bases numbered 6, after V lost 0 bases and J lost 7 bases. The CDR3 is CASSLTVDSGRNEQFF. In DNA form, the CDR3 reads TGTGCCAGCAGCTTAACCGTAGATAGCGGGAGGAATGAGCAGTTCTTC. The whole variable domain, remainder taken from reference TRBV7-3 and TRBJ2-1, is GAGVSQTPSNKVTEKGKYVELRCDPISGHTALYWYRQSLGQGPEFLIYFQGTGAADDSGLPNDRFFAVRPEGSVSTLKIQRTERGDSAVYLCASSLTVDSGRNEQFFGPGTRLTVL.

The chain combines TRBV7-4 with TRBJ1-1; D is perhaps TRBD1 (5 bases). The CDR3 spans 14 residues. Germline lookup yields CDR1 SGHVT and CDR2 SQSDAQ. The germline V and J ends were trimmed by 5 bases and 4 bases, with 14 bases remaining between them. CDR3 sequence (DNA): TGTGCCAGCAGCCCCCTATGGGGGTCCACTGAAGCTTTCTTT. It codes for CASSPLWGSTEAFF.

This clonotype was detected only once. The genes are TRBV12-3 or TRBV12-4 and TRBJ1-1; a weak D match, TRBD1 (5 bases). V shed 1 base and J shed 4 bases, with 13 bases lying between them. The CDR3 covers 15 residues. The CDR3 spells CASSLEWGRGTEAFF. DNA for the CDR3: TGTGCCAGCAGTTTAGAATGGGGAAGGGGCACTGAAGCTTTCTTT.

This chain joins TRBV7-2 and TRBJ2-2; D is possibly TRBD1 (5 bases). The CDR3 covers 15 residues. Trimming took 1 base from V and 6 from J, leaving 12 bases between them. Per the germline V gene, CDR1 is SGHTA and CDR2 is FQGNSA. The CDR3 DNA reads TGTGCCAGCAGCTTAGAAAGGGGTCGGGCCGGGGAGCTGTTTTTT. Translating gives CASSLERGRAGELFF.

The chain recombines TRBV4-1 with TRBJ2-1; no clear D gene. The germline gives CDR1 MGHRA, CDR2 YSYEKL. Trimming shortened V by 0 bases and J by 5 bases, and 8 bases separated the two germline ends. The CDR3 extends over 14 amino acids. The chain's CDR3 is CASSQEVLDNEQFF. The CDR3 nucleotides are TGCGCCAGCAGCCAAGAAGTCTTGGACAATGAGCAGTTCTTC.

CDR3 sequence (DNA): TGCAGCGTTGAGGGACTAGCGGGAGCGCGCTCCTACAATGAGCAGTTCTTC. It is translated as CSVEGLAGARSYNEQFF. The chain combines TRBV29-1 with TRBJ2-1, with 14 bases aligning to TRBD2. After removal of 3 bases from V and 0 bases from J, the junction contained 4 bases not matched to a gene. The CDR3 consists of 17 residues. Germline CDR1 and CDR2: SQVTM and ANQGSEA.

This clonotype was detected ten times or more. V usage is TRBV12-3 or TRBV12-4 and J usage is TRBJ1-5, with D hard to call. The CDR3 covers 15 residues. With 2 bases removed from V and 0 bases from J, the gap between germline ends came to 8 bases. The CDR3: CASSLSGYSNQPQHF. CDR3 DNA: TGTGCCAGCAGTTTATCGGGTTATAGCAATCAGCCCCAGCATTTT.

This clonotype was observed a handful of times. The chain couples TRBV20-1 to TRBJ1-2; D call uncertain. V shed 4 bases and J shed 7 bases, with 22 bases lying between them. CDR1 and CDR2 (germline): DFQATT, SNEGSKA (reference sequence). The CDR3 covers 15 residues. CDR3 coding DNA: TGCAGTGCTAAGCCCGACCTACTCCCTGTGGGTGGCTACACCTTC. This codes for CSAKPDLLPVGGYTF.

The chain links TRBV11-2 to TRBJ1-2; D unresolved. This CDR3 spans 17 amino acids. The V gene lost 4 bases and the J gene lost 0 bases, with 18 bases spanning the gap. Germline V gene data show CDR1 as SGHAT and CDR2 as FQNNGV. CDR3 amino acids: CASSSFTRVRANYGYTF. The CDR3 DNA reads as TGTGCCAGCAGCTCCTTTACTCGGGTTCGAGCTAACTATGGCTACACCTTC.

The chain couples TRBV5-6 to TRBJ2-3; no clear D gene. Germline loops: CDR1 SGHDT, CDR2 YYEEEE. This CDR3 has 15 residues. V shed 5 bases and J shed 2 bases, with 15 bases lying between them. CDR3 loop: CASRTDALITDTQYF. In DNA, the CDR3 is TGTGCCAGCAGGACGGACGCGTTAATCACAGATACGCAGTATTTT.

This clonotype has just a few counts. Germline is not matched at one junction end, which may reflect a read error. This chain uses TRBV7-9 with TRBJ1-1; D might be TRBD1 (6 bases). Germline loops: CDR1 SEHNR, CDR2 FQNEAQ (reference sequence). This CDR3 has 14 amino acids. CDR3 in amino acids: CASGFTTGNTEAFF. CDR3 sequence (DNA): TGTGCCAGCGGCTTTACGACAGGCAACACTGAAGCTTTCTTT.

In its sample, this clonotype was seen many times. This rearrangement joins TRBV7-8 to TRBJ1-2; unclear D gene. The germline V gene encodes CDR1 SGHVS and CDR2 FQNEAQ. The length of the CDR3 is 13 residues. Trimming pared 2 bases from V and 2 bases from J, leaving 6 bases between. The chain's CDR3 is CASSLTENYGYTF. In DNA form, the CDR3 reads TGTGCCAGCAGCTTAACAGAGAACTATGGCTACACCTTC. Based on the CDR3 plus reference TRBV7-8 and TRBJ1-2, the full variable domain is GAGVSQSPRYKVAKRGQDVALRCDPISGHVSLFWYQQALGQGPEFLTYFQNEAQLDKSGLPSDRFFAERPEGSVSTLKIQRTQQEDSAVYLCASSLTENYGYTFGSGTRLTVV.

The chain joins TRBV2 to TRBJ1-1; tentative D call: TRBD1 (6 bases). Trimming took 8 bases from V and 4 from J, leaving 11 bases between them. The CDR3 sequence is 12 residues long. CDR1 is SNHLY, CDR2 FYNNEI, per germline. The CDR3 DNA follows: TGTGCCAGCGGGGACACGGGCACTGAAGCTTTCTTT. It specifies CASGDTGTEAFF.